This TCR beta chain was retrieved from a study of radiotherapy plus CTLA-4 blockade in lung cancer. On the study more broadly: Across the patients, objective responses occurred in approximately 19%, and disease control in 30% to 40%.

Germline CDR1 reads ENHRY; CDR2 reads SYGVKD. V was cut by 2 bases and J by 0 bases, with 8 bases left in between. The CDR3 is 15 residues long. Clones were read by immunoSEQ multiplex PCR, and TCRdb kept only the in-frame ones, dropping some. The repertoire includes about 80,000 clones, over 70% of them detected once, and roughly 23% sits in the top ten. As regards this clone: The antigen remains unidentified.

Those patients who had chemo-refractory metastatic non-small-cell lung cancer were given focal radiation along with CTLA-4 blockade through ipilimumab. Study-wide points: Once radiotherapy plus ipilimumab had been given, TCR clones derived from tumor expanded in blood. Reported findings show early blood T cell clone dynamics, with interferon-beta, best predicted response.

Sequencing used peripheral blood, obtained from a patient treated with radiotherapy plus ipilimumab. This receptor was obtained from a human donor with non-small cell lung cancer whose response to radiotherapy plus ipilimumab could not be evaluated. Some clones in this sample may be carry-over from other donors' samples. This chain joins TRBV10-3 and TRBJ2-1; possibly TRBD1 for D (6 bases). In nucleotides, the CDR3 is TGTGCCATCAGTGAGGGGGGCCTCTCCTACAATGAGCAGTTCTTC. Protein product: CAISEGGLSYNEQFF.